Below, 19 T cell receptor beta chains from the same sample are listed, as sequenced in a study of cytomegalovirus exposure and HLA in healthy donors. The primer mix had 60 Vbeta and 13 Jbeta primers. The data were produced by immunoSEQ multiplex PCR, yet TCRdb's version contains in-frame clones alone and is incomplete. This specimen shows about 51,000 clones; the ten leading clones hold roughly 26%. Sequencing used PBMCs. The source is a man in his forties in good health and CMV-seropositive.

This chain joins TRBV7-2 and TRBJ2-7; the D gene is possibly TRBD2 (6 bases). The germline V and J ends were trimmed by 5 bases and 7 bases, with 18 bases remaining between them. Germline loops: CDR1 SGHTA, CDR2 FQGNSA. The CDR3 has 14 residues. This CDR3 is CASSLERASREQYF. In DNA, the CDR3 is TGTGCCAGCAGCCTGGAGCGGGCGTCGCGGGAGCAGTACTTC.

This chain uses TRBV30 with TRBJ2-2, with TRBD2 as a possible D gene (6 bases). CDR1 is GTSNPN and CDR2 is SVGIG in the germline V gene (reference sequence). Between the trimmed V and J ends, which lost 7 bases and 6 bases, there was a span of 15 bases. The CDR3 sequence is 13 residues long. CDR3: CAFSAGFAGELFF. The CDR3 bases are TGTGCCTTTTCAGCGGGTTTCGCCGGGGAGCTGTTTTTT. Supplemented by reference TRBV30 and TRBJ2-2, the full variable domain reads SQTIHQWPATLVQPVGSPLSLECTVEGTSNPNLYWYRQAAGRGLQLLFYSVGIGQISSEVPQNLSASRPQDRQFILSSKKLLLSDSGFYLCAFSAGFAGELFFGEGSRLTVL.

The genes are TRBV7-9 and TRBJ2-7; 10 positions agree with TRBD1. Germline CDR1 SEHNR, CDR2 FQNEAQ (reference sequence). The length of the CDR3 is 12 residues. The CDR3 loop is CAAGTGAYEQYF. CDR3 DNA sequence: TGTGCGGCCGGGACAGGGGCCTACGAGCAGTACTTC.

The CDR3 sequence: CASQVETSELYEQYF. The CDR3 DNA sequence: TGTGCCAGCCAAGTAGAAACTAGCGAATTGTACGAGCAGTACTTC. The chain links TRBV6-1 to TRBJ2-7; 7 nucleotides align to TRBD2. With V trimmed by 8 bases and J by 4 bases, 14 bases remained unmatched. The CDR3 is made up of 15 amino acids. CDR1 is MNHNS, CDR2 SASEGT, per germline.

The CDR3 spells CSAYSNIQYF. CDR3 in DNA: TGCAGTGCTTATTCTAACATTCAGTACTTC. The V gene is TRBV20-1, the J gene TRBJ2-4; D gene ambiguous. The CDR3 runs 10 residues. V was cut by 5 bases and J by 7 bases, with 6 bases left in between. Germline V gene lookup returns CDR1 DFQATT and CDR2 SNEGSKA (reference sequence).

V and J are TRBV7-3 and TRBJ2-5; TRBD2 matches 10 bases. The CDR3 sequence is 14 residues long. J gave up 3 bases and V 4 bases, and 2 bases lay outside the gene matches. The germline V gene has CDR1 SGHTA and CDR2 FQGTGA. The CDR3 DNA reads TGTGCCAGCAGCTCGGGGACTAGCGAAGAGACCCAGTACTTC. It is translated as CASSSGTSEETQYF.

The genes are TRBV9 and TRBJ2-3, with 12 bases that match TRBD2. Germline CDR1 and CDR2: SGDLS and YYNGEE. J gave up 3 bases and V 0 bases, and 5 bases lay outside the gene matches. CDR3 length equals 17 residues. The CDR3 reads CASSVGLAGGGTDTQYF. DNA of the CDR3: TGTGCCAGCAGCGTAGGGCTAGCGGGAGGGGGAACAGATACGCAGTATTTT.

CDR3 sequence: CASSEQGNQPQHF. The CDR3 DNA follows: TGTGCCAGCAGTGAACAGGGGAACCAGCCCCAGCATTTT. V gene TRBV6-5 combines with J gene TRBJ1-5; 7 bases map to TRBD1. This CDR3 has 13 amino acids. Germline-derived CDR1 and CDR2 are MNHEY and SVGAGI. Unmatched junction bases numbered 5, after V lost 5 bases and J lost 7 bases.

V usage is TRBV6-5 and J usage is TRBJ2-5; 9 bases match TRBD2. CDR3 length: 15 amino acids. With 7 bases clipped from V and 3 bases from J, the junction kept 9 bases outside the gene matches. Germline V gene sequence: CDR1 MNHEY, CDR2 SVGAGI. The CDR3 is CASNSGLAWKETQYF. The DNA of the CDR3 is TGTGCCAGCAATTCGGGACTAGCTTGGAAAGAGACCCAGTACTTC.

V and J are TRBV10-2 and TRBJ2-7; D gene uncertain. Trimming took 9 bases from V and 1 from J, leaving 22 bases between them. From germline, CDR1 is WSHSY and CDR2 SAAADI. The CDR3 contains 16 residues. The CDR3 protein is CASLIPSVRWSYEQYF. CDR3 coding DNA: TGCGCCAGTCTTATCCCGTCTGTGAGGTGGTCCTACGAGCAGTACTTC.

The chain has TRBV6-5 and TRBJ2-7, with a weak D call TRBD1 (6 bases). CDR3 length: 15 amino acids. Germline CDR1 reads MNHEY; CDR2 reads SVGAGI. Trimming stripped 2 bases from V and 1 base from J, with 12 bases between. CDR3 in amino acids: CASSYGTGTSYEQYF. CDR3 DNA sequence: TGTGCCAGCAGTTACGGAACAGGGACATCCTACGAGCAGTACTTC.

The gene calls are TRBV9 and TRBJ1-1; D might be TRBD1 (6 bases). This CDR3 spans 17 amino acids. Trimming took 0 bases from V and 0 from J, leaving 15 bases between them. Germline V CDR1 and CDR2: SGDLS, YYNGEE. The CDR3 sequence: CASSVEGEGRMNTEAFF. Written as DNA, the CDR3 is TGTGCCAGCAGCGTAGAGGGGGAGGGTAGGATGAACACTGAAGCTTTCTTT.

J is TRBJ2-1 and V is TRBV7-9; possible D gene TRBD2, 6 bases. The CDR3 is 14 amino acids. CDR1 is SEHNR and CDR2 is FQNEAQ in the germline V gene (reference sequence). V lost 11 bases and J 6 bases, leaving 20 bases between the germline ends. The CDR3 loop reads CALLRDSGGNEQFF. The CDR3 nucleotides are TGTGCCCTCTTAAGGGACTCAGGAGGCAATGAGCAGTTCTTC.

Here the CDR3 DNA reads TGCGCCAGCTCCACGGAGGAGGGGACAGATACGCAGTATTTT. Protein: CASSTEEGTDTQYF. This sequence joins TRBV5-1 and TRBJ2-3, with D maybe TRBD2 (6 bases). Germline CDR1 reads SGHRS; CDR2 reads YFSETQ. The CDR3 is 14 residues long. V lost 7 bases to trimming and J lost 3 bases, with 15 bases between them.

This sequence joins TRBV4-3 and TRBJ1-1, with no clear D. Trimming stripped 7 bases from V and 1 base from J, with 13 bases between. Germline V gene lookup returns CDR1 LGHNA and CDR2 YSLEER. The CDR3 extends over 14 amino acids. DNA of the CDR3: TGCGCCAGCACCCCGTACGCGGGGAACACTGAAGCTTTCTTT. This sequence encodes CASTPYAGNTEAFF.

The chain couples TRBV10-2 to TRBJ2-7; the D is unclear. CDR3 size: 13 residues. Germline CDR1 WSHSY, CDR2 SAAADI. V gave up 2 bases and J gave up 4 bases, with 9 bases separating them. The CDR3 is CASSEGRMYEQYF. The CDR3 DNA reads TGCGCCAGCAGTGAGGGCAGGATGTACGAGCAGTACTTC.

The chain employs TRBV6-5 and TRBJ2-7; D is perhaps TRBD1 (6 bases). CDR3 size: 13 residues. The germline CDR1 and CDR2 sequences are MNHEY and SVGAGI. The V end lost 4 bases, the J end lost 3 bases, and 10 bases lay between the germline ends. For the CDR3, the DNA is TGTGCCAGCAGTTCCCGGGACATCTACGAGCAGTACTTC. This translates into CASSSRDIYEQYF.

CDR3 residues: CAGNGTGFNNEQFF. The CDR3 bases are TGTGCCGGGAACGGAACAGGATTCAACAATGAGCAGTTCTTC. V gene TRBV7-3 combines with J gene TRBJ2-1, with D possibly matching TRBD1 (5 bases). Trimming removed 11 bases at V and 5 bases at J, with 19 bases between. Germline V gene sequence: CDR1 SGHTA, CDR2 FQGTGA. This CDR3 region has 14 residues.

V usage is TRBV6-5 and J usage is TRBJ2-3, with D perhaps matching TRBD2 (5 bases). V lost 0 bases and J lost 3, with 10 bases in between. The CDR3 is made up of 15 amino acids. Germline V lookup: CDR1 MNHEY, CDR2 SVGAGI. The CDR3 reads CASSYSGSLTDTQYF. Here the CDR3 DNA reads TGTGCCAGCAGTTACTCGGGGAGCCTAACAGATACGCAGTATTTT.